These T cell receptor beta chains were read from a single sample in a study of blood T cells in healthy people across ages. A single record per CDR3 protein comes from TCRdb applying MiXCR to the 5' RACE reads. This table holds 950,000 to 1,200,000 distinct CDR3 sequences, around two fifths found once. The sequencing input was blood. These receptors all stem from a man younger than 35 in good health. Both conserved end residues are part of each CDR3. A D gene is named only where the DNA matches it firmly. Expanded clones get a size class; other rows say once, few or many, or leave the size out.

j_call | clone_size | d_call | v_call | cdr3_aa | cdr3_nt
TRBJ2-3 | NA | TRBD1 | TRBV6-2/TRBV6-3 | CATLDRVGDTQYF | TGTGCCACCCTCGACAGGGTGGGAGATACGCAGTATTTT
TRBJ2-1 | once | NA | TRBV13 | CASRMVRNEQFF | TGTGCCAGCAGGATGGTTCGGAATGAGCAGTTCTTC
TRBJ2-3 | NA | TRBD2 | TRBV4-2 | CASSQERTSGGDTQYF | TGTGCCAGCAGCCAAGAGAGGACTAGCGGAGGAGATACGCAGTATTTT
TRBJ2-3 | few | NA | TRBV24-1 | CATSDSRGFTSTDTQYF | TGTGCCACCAGTGATTCCCGGGGATTTACTAGCACAGATACGCAGTATTTT
TRBJ1-2 | many | NA | TRBV4-3 | CASSQDTGNYGYTF | TGCGCCAGCAGCCAAGACACAGGGAACTATGGCTACACCTTC
TRBJ1-2 | NA | TRBD1 | TRBV29-1 | CSDTTGGGSYGYTF | TGCAGCGATACGACAGGGGGAGGGAGCTATGGCTACACCTTC
TRBJ1-5 | NA | NA | TRBV7-6 | CASSLEAGDDQPQHF | TGTGCCAGCAGCTTAGAGGCAGGCGATGATCAGCCCCAGCATTTT
TRBJ2-3 | few | NA | TRBV7-2 | CASSFGPTQNTDTQYF | TGTGCCAGCAGCTTTGGTCCCACCCAAAACACAGATACGCAGTATTTT
TRBJ2-3 | NA | TRBD1 | TRBV5-1 | CASDPGGAPTDTQYF | TGCGCCAGCGACCCAGGGGGCGCCCCCACAGATACGCAGTATTTT
TRBJ1-2 | once | NA | TRBV29-1 | CSCGRDMGDYTF | TGCAGTTGCGGCAGGGACATGGGGGACTACACCTTC
TRBJ2-2 | once | NA | TRBV4-1 | CASSQSQGKKLFF | TGCGCCAGCAGCCAATCCCAGGGAAAGAAGCTGTTTTTT
TRBJ1-5 | few | NA | TRBV6-1 | CASSEVQTQPQHF | TGTGCCAGCAGTGAAGTACAGACTCAGCCCCAGCATTTT
TRBJ1-4 | once | NA | TRBV6-1 | CASISPHNEKLFF | TGTGCCAGCATAAGCCCGCATAATGAAAAACTGTTTTTT
TRBJ1-1 | once | TRBD1 | TRBV19 | CASSPRTGRYTEAFF | TGTGCCAGTAGTCCACGGACAGGCCGTTACACTGAAGCTTTCTTT
TRBJ2-1 | few | TRBD2 | TRBV20-1 | CSARAGGSSYNEQFF | TGCAGTGCTAGAGCGGGGGGGAGCTCCTACAATGAGCAGTTCTTC
TRBJ1-1 | NA | NA | TRBV7-2 | CASSSESVTLNTEAFF | TGTGCCAGCAGCTCCGAATCCGTTACACTGAACACTGAAGCTTTCTTT
TRBJ1-2 | few | TRBD1 | TRBV6-2/TRBV6-3 | CASHGPGGKGYTF | TGTGCCAGCCACGGTCCAGGGGGAAAAGGCTACACCTTC
TRBJ1-6 | NA | NA | TRBV7-9 | CASGLRDSVNSPLHF | TGTGCCAGCGGCCTCCGGGACTCTGTAAATTCACCCCTCCACTTT
TRBJ2-5 | many | NA | TRBV9 | CASSVGGGQETQYF | TGTGCCAGCAGCGTAGGTGGGGGCCAAGAGACCCAGTACTTC
TRBJ1-2 | few | NA | TRBV21-1 | CASSPRTARDRGLPWGYTF | TGTGCCAGCAGCCCACGCACCGCCCGGGACAGGGGTCTTCCGTGGGGCTACACCTTC
TRBJ2-7 | NA | NA | TRBV29-1 | CSVAPGQGSRRAYNEQYF | TGCAGCGTCGCACCGGGCCAGGGGAGCCGCCGAGCATACAATGAGCAGTACTTC
TRBJ1-5 | few | NA | TRBV20-1 | CSASVPERNQPQHF | TGCAGTGCAAGTGTTCCTGAAAGGAATCAGCCCCAGCATTTT
TRBJ2-5 | few | NA | TRBV20-1 | CSARDSPSVQETQYF | TGCAGTGCTAGAGATTCCCCTTCGGTTCAAGAGACCCAGTACTTC
TRBJ2-7 | many | NA | TRBV27 | CASSPDSGYEQYF | TGTGCCAGCAGTCCAGACTCAGGCTACGAGCAGTACTTC
TRBJ2-4 | NA | NA | TRBV21-1 | CASSLGAREIVKNIQYF | TGTGCCAGCAGCCTCGGGGCCAGGGAGATTGTCAAAAACATTCAGTACTTC
TRBJ1-6 | few | NA | TRBV7-9 | CASSEENSPLHF | TGTGCCAGCAGCGAAGAAAATTCACCCCTCCACTTT
TRBJ2-1 | NA | NA | TRBV4-2 | CASSQDGRAGGKEQFF | TGTGCCAGCAGCCAAGATGGGCGAGCGGGCGGGAAGGAGCAGTTCTTC
TRBJ2-3 | NA | TRBD2 | TRBV7-9 | CASSPGLAGGIRTYF | TGTGCCAGCAGCCCCGGACTAGCGGGGGGGATACGCACGTATTTT
TRBJ2-7 | NA | NA | TRBV4-3 | CASSQLGSYNEQYF | TGCGCCAGCAGCCAACTGGGCTCCTACAATGAGCAGTACTTC
TRBJ2-1 | once | TRBD2 | TRBV7-8 | CASSFWTSGGRRLKETQFF | TGTGCCAGCAGCTTCTGGACTAGCGGGGGGCGTCGATTAAAAGAGACCCAGTTCTTC
TRBJ1-4 | NA | NA | TRBV28 | CASSSQVAEGANEKLFF | TGTGCCAGCAGTTCCCAGGTCGCTGAGGGGGCTAATGAAAAACTGTTTTTT
TRBJ1-3 | NA | NA | TRBV7-2 | CASSFEGYAIYF | TGTGCCAGCAGCTTTGAGGGCTACGCCATATATTTT
TRBJ2-7 | NA | NA | TRBV7-2 | CASSLSGYGTYSYEQYF | TGTGCCAGCAGCTTATCAGGTTACGGGACCTACTCCTACGAGCAGTACTTC
TRBJ2-5 | few | NA | TRBV20-1 | CSATDQNYQETQYF | TGCAGTGCTACGGACCAGAACTACCAAGAGACCCAGTACTTC
TRBJ2-7 | NA | TRBD2 | TRBV4-1 | CASSLKSASGPYEQYF | TGCGCCAGCAGCCTGAAGTCGGCTAGCGGCCCCTACGAGCAGTACTTC
TRBJ1-2 | many | NA | TRBV6-5 | CASSSTGSGYTF | TGTGCCAGCAGCTCCACAGGGAGCGGCTACACCTTC
TRBJ1-1 | NA | NA | TRBV27 | CASSFEVAMNTEAFF | TGTGCCAGCAGTTTCGAGGTAGCGATGAACACTGAAGCTTTCTTT
TRBJ1-6 | NA | TRBD1 | TRBV10-3 | CAISDPGQGRYNSPLHF | TGTGCCATCAGTGATCCCGGACAGGGGCGATATAATTCACCCCTCCACTTT
TRBJ1-1 | NA | NA | TRBV19 | CASSEQGIGTEAFF | TGTGCCAGTAGCGAACAGGGAATAGGTACTGAAGCTTTCTTT
TRBJ1-6 | NA | NA | TRBV5-5 | CASSFSTVEVVNSPLHF | TGTGCCAGCAGCTTTTCCACCGTTGAAGTAGTGAATTCACCCCTCCACTTT
TRBJ2-5 | few | NA | TRBV7-9 | CASSLLGVLSSQETQYF | TGTGCCAGCAGCTTACTGGGTGTGTTGAGTTCCCAAGAGACCCAGTACTTC
TRBJ2-7 | once | TRBD2 | TRBV4-2 | CASSSDSGMSSYEQCF | TGTGCCAGCAGCTCAGATAGCGGGATGAGCTCCTACGAGCAGTGCTTC
TRBJ1-1 | NA | NA | TRBV5-1 | CASSPTGGSGNEAFF | TGCGCCAGCAGCCCAACCGGTGGTTCAGGGAATGAAGCTTTCTTT
TRBJ1-4 | few | NA | TRBV4-2 | CASSQDPGTNEKLFF | TGTGCCAGCAGCCAAGATCCGGGAACTAATGAAAAACTGTTTTTT
TRBJ1-5 | NA | TRBD1 | TRBV20-1 | CSALGQSLNQPQHF | TGCAGTGCTTTGGGACAGAGCCTAAATCAGCCCCAGCATTTT